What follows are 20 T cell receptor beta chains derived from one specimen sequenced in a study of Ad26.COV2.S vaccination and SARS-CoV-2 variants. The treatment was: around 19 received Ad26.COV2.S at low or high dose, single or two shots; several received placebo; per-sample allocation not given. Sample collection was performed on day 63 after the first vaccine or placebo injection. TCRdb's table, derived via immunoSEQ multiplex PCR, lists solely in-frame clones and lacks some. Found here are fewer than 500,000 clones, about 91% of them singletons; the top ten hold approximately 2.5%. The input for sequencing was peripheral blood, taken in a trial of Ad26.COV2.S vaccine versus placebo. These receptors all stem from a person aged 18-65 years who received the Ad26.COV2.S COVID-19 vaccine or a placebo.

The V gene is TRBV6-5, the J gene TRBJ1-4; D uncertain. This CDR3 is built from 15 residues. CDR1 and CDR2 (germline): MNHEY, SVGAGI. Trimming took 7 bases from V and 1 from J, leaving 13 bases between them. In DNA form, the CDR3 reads TGTGCCAGCATGCGGCCGTGGGGAACTAATGAAAAACTGTTTTTT. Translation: CASMRPWGTNEKLFF.

The CDR3 here is CASSFPVGEQFF. CDR3 nucleotides: TGTGCCAGCAGCTTCCCCGTTGGAGAGCAGTTCTTC. This rearrangement joins TRBV5-5 to TRBJ2-1; D remains ambiguous. Germline CDR1 SGHKS, CDR2 YYEKEE (reference sequence). V lost 2 bases to trimming and J lost 10 bases, with 10 bases between them. The CDR3 sequence is 12 residues long.

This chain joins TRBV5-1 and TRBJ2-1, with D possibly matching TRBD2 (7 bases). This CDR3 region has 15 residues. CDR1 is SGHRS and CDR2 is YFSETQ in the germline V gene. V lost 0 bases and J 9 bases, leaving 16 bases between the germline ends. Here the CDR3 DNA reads TGCGCCAGCAGCTTGGGCGGGGGCTCGGGTCGTGAGCAGTTCTTC. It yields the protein CASSLGGGSGREQFF.

CDR3 sequence: CASSTMPWETQYF. In DNA form, the CDR3 reads TGTGCCAGCAGCACTATGCCATGGGAGACCCAGTACTTC. The genes are TRBV13 and TRBJ2-5; no definite D call. The V and J ends lost 5 bases and 5 bases respectively, with 12 bases between them. Germline V gene data show CDR1 as PRHDT and CDR2 as FYEKMQ (reference sequence). This CDR3 is 13 amino acids long.

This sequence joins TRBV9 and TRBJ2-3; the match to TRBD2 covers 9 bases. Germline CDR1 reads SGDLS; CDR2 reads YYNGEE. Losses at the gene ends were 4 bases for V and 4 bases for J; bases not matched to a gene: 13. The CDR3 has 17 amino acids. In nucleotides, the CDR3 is TGTGCCAGCAGCCCAATGACTAGCGGAGCTGTACCAGATACGCAGTATTTT. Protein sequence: CASSPMTSGAVPDTQYF.

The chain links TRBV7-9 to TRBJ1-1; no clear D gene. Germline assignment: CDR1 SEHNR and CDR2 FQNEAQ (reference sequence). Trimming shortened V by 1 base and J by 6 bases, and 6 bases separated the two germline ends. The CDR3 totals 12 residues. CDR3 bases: TGTGCCAGCAGCTTAGTTGGAGCTGAAGCTTTCTTT. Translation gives CASSLVGAEAFF.

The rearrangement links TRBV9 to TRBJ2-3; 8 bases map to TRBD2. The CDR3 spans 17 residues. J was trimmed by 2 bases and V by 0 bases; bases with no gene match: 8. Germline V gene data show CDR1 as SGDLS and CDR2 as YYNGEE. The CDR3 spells CASSVAPAGVFTDTQYF. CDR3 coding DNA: TGTGCCAGCAGCGTAGCCCCAGCGGGGGTTTTCACAGATACGCAGTATTTT.

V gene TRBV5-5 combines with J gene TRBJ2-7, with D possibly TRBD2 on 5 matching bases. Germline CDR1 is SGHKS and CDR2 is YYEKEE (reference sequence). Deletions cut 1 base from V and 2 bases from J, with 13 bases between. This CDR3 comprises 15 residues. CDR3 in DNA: TGTGCCAGCAGCTTGTCGGGGAGAAGGACCTACGAGCAGTACTTC. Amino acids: CASSLSGRRTYEQYF.

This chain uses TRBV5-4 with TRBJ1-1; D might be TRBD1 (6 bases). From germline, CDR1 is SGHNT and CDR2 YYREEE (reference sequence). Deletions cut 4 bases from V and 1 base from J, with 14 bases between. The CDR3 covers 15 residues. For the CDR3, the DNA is TGTGCCAGCAGCCGCGGTGGCAGGGGGAACACTGAAGCTTTCTTT. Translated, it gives CASSRGGRGNTEAFF.

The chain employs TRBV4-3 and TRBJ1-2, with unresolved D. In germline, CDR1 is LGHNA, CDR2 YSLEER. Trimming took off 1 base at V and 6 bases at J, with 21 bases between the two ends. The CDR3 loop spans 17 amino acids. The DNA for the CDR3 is TGCGCCAGCAGCCAAGGGGTCGGTCTAAAGGGTAGGCATGGCTACACCTTC. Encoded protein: CASSQGVGLKGRHGYTF.

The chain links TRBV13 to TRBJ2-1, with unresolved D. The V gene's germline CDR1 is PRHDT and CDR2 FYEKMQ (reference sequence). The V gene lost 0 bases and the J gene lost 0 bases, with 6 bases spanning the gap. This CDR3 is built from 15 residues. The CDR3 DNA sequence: TGTGCCAGCAGCTTAGGACCTACCTCCTACAATGAGCAGTTCTTC. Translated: CASSLGPTSYNEQFF.

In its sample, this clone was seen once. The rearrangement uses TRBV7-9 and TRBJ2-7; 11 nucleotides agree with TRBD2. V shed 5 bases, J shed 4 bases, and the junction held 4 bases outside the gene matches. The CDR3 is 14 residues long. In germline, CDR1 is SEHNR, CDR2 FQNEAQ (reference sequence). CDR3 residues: CASSLGLAVYEQYV. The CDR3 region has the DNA TGTGCCAGCAGCCTGGGACTAGCGGTTTACGAGCAGTACGTC.

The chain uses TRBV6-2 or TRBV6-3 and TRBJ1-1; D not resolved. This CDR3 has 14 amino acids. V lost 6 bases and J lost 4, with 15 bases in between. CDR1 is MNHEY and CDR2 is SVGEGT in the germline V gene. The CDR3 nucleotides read TGTGCCAGCAGCCGCCGGACTAAAGGCACTGAAGCTTTCTTT. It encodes CASSRRTKGTEAFF.

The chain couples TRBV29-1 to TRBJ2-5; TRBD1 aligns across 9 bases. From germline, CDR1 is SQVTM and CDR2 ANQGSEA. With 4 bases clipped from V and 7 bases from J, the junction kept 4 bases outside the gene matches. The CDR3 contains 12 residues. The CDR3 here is CSVGTGEGTQYF. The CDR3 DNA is TGCAGCGTTGGGACAGGGGAGGGGACCCAGTACTTC.

CDR3 loop: CASSLYIDRLTDTQYF. CDR3 coding DNA: TGTGCCAGCAGCTTATATATAGACCGACTCACAGATACGCAGTATTTT. The chain uses TRBV7-8 and TRBJ2-3; D is unresolved. CDR3 length: 16 residues. Germline CDR1 SGHVS, CDR2 FQNEAQ. The germline V and J ends were trimmed by 2 bases and 2 bases, with 14 bases remaining between them.

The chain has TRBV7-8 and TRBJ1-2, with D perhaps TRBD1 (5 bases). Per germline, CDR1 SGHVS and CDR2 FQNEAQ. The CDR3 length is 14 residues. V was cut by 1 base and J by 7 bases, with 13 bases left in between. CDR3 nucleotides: TGTGCCAGCAGCTTAGGGGGCCGATCGAGTGGCTACACCTTC. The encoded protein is CASSLGGRSSGYTF.

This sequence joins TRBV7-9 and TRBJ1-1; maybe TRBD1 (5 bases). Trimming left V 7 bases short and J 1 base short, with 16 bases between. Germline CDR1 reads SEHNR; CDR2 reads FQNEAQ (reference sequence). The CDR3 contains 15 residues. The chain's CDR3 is CASMGLNTGNTEAFF. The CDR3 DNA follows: TGTGCCAGCATGGGGCTTAATACGGGGAACACTGAAGCTTTCTTT.

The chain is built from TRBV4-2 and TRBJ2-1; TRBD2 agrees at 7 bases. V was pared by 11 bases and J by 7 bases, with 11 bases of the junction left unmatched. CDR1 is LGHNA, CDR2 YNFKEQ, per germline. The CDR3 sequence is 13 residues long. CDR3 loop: CASKLAVGNEQFF. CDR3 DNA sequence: TGTGCCTCTAAGCTAGCGGTCGGTAATGAGCAGTTCTTC.

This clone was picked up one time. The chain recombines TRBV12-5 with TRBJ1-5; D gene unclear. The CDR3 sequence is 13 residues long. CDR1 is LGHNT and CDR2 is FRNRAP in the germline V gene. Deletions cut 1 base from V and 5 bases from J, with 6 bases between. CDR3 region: CASGLDRDQPQHF. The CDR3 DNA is TGTGCTAGTGGTTTGGACCGTGATCAGCCCCAGCATTTT.

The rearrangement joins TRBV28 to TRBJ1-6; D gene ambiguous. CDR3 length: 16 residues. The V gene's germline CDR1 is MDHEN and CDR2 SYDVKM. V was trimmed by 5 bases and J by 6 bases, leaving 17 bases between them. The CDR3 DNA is TGTGCCAGCAGTCAAGGCGGGTTAGGCTTTAATTCACCCCTCCACTTT. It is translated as CASSQGGLGFNSPLHF.